This T cell receptor (beta chain) was found in a study of shared T cell receptors in the human thymus. Per the germline V gene, CDR1 is SGDLS and CDR2 is YYNGEE. The ends lost 3 bases at V and 5 bases at J; junction bases unmatched: 10. The CDR3 length is 16 residues. The protocol was immunoSEQ multiplex PCR, while the TCRdb copy is restricted to in-frame clones and leaves out a portion. Of some 660,000 clones listed, about 89% are singletons. Another study also made use of these data, one on human thymus T cells. That work adds: Among the donors, all were healthy Finnish infants having corrective surgery for congenital heart defects. Resections from corrective heart surgery supplied the thymus tissue. Thymic and blood repertoires appeared to carry a bias in their V and J gene usage. Related research found strongly overlapping thymic repertoires in unrelated individuals.

The chain combines TRBV9 with TRBJ2-3; 9 bases map to TRBD2. The specimen sequenced was thymocytes. The clonotype originates from a boy younger than two with a congenital heart defect. The CDR3 nucleotides read TGTGCCAGCAGCGCCGAGGCGGGGGGGCGGGGAGATACGCAGTATTTT. Residues: CASSAEAGGRGDTQYF.